One sample yielded the 12 T cell receptor beta chains listed below, sequenced in a study of T cell responses to AZD1222 COVID-19 vaccine. Some clones are missing from TCRdb's copy, which holds only in-frame ones; the method was immunoSEQ multiplex PCR. The sample contains 110,000 to 150,000 clones, 70% to 90% of which appear only once. The starting material was peripheral blood, obtained on day 0 of AZD1222 vaccination. The receptors derive from an adult in good health.

The chain links TRBV2 to TRBJ2-1; 8 bases line up with TRBD2. After removal of 8 bases from V and 6 bases from J, the junction contained 9 bases not matched to a gene. This CDR3 is built from 14 residues. CDR1 and CDR2 (germline): SNHLY, FYNNEI. The CDR3: CASLDGRALNEQFF. The DNA for the CDR3 is TGTGCCAGCTTAGACGGGAGGGCCCTCAATGAGCAGTTCTTC.

This chain links TRBV27 with TRBJ1-2, with D hard to call. This CDR3 region has 15 residues. The germline V and J ends were trimmed by 4 bases and 8 bases, with 20 bases remaining between them. From germline, CDR1 is MNHEY and CDR2 SMNVEV (reference sequence). The CDR3 DNA reads as TGTGCCAGCAGTTCCCGGGCCTCTTACGATACCGGCTACACCTTC. This sequence encodes CASSSRASYDTGYTF.

The CDR3 loop reads CASIRDAGLAGGGETQYF. The DNA of the CDR3 is TGTGCCAGCATCCGGGACGCGGGGCTAGCGGGAGGCGGGGAGACCCAGTACTTC. The chain joins TRBV5-4 to TRBJ2-5; 11 bases match TRBD2. In germline, CDR1 is SGHNT, CDR2 YYREEE (reference sequence). The CDR3 has 18 amino acids. After removal of 6 bases from V and 5 bases from J, the junction contained 18 bases not matched to a gene.

The genes are TRBV5-1 and TRBJ2-2; the D is unclear. The CDR3 totals 16 residues. V lost 0 bases and J 2 bases, leaving 11 bases between the germline ends. Germline V CDR1 and CDR2: SGHRS, YFSETQ. CDR3 protein: CASSLAPKGNTGELFF. The CDR3 nucleotides are TGCGCCAGCAGCTTGGCCCCAAAGGGCAACACCGGGGAGCTGTTTTTT.

This clone showed up just once. The chain couples TRBV25-1 to TRBJ1-2, with 7 bases lining up with TRBD1. V trimming: 2 bases; J trimming: 4 bases; junction bases outside the gene matches: 4. Germline CDR1 reads MGHDK; CDR2 reads SYGVNS. The CDR3 sequence is 14 residues long. The CDR3 loop reads CASSEIDRAYGYTF. The DNA for the CDR3 is TGTGCCAGCAGTGAAATCGACAGGGCCTATGGCTACACCTTC.

The J gene is TRBJ2-7, the V gene TRBV19; maybe TRBD2 (6 bases). Germline V gene data show CDR1 as LNHDA and CDR2 as SQIVND (reference sequence). The CDR3 runs to 14 residues. The V end lost 6 bases, the J end lost 3 bases, and 15 bases lay between the germline ends. CDR3 in amino acids: CASSGAGNSYEQYF. The CDR3 DNA is TGTGCCAGTAGCGGGGCGGGGAACAGCTACGAGCAGTACTTC. The full variable domain, rest sourced from reference TRBV19 and TRBJ2-7, is DGGITQSPKYLFRKEGQNVTLSCEQNLNHDAMYWYRQDPGQGLRLIYYSQIVNDFQKGDIAEGYSVSREKKESFPLTVTSAQKNPTAFYLCASSGAGNSYEQYFGPGTRLTVT.

The chain recombines TRBV3-1 (or the pseudogene TRBV3-2) with TRBJ2-7; TRBD2 matches at 10 bases. This CDR3 is built from 20 residues. V lost 4 bases, J lost 3 bases, and 21 bases stayed unmatched. Per germline, CDR1 LGHDT and CDR2 YNNKEL (reference sequence). As DNA, the CDR3 is TGTGCCAGCAGCCCTCGACAGAATAAATCGAGCGGGAGGGACTACTACGAGCAGTACTTC. It yields the protein CASSPRQNKSSGRDYYEQYF.

The V gene is TRBV20-1, the J gene TRBJ1-5; possible D gene TRBD1, 6 bases. This CDR3 region has 14 residues. Trimming left V 3 bases short and J 2 bases short, with 11 bases between. Germline values: CDR1 DFQATT, CDR2 SNEGSKA (reference sequence). The CDR3 DNA follows: TGCAGTGCTAGTCCCAGACAGGGCAATCAGCCCCAGCATTTT. It translates to CSASPRQGNQPQHF.

The sample holds one count of this clone. The chain joins TRBV14 to TRBJ2-1, with D possibly TRBD2 on 7 matching bases. CDR3 length: 15 amino acids. Germline assignment: CDR1 SGHDN and CDR2 FVKESK. V gave up 7 bases and J gave up 4 bases, with 17 bases separating them. This chain's CDR3 is CASNYGGGGYNEQFF. As DNA, the CDR3 is TGTGCCAGCAATTATGGAGGGGGGGGATACAATGAGCAGTTCTTC. Full variable domain (missing parts from reference TRBV14 and TRBJ2-1): EAGVTQFPSHSVIEKGQTVTLRCDPISGHDNLYWYRRVMGKEIKFLLHFVKESKQDESGMPNNRFLAERTGGTYSTLKVQPAELEDSGVYFCASNYGGGGYNEQFFGPGTRLTVL.

The chain has TRBV6-5 and TRBJ1-3; maybe TRBD1 (6 bases). Germline V CDR1 and CDR2: MNHEY, SVGAGI. V lost 2 bases to trimming and J lost 0 bases, with 11 bases between them. This CDR3 is 16 amino acids long. The CDR3 DNA sequence: TGTGCCAGCAGTTACACAGGGTACTCCTCTGGAAACACCATATATTTT. Amino acids: CASSYTGYSSGNTIYF.

The chain employs TRBV4-1 and TRBJ1-6; D is undetermined. Germline lookup yields CDR1 MGHRA and CDR2 YSYEKL. V lost 1 base to trimming and J lost 5 bases, with 9 bases between them. CDR3 size: 15 residues. The CDR3 loop is CASSQAKRDNSPLHF. The CDR3 bases are TGCGCCAGCAGCCAAGCGAAGAGGGATAATTCACCCCTCCACTTT.

The chain employs TRBV9 and TRBJ1-4, with a tentative D call TRBD1 (6 bases). The CDR3 is 14 amino acids. Germline V gives CDR1 SGDLS, CDR2 YYNGEE. V was clipped by 2 bases and J by 6 bases, with 11 bases between them. CDR3 loop: CASSVGHGDEKLFF. CDR3 DNA sequence: TGTGCCAGCAGCGTGGGACACGGGGATGAAAAACTGTTTTTT.